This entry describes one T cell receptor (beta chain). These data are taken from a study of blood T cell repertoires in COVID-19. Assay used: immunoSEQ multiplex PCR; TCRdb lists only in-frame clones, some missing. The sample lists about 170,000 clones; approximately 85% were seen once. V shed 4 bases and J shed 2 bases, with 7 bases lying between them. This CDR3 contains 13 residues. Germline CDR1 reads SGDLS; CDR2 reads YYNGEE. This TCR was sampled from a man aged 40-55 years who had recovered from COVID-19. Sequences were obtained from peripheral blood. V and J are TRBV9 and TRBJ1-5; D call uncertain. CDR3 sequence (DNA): TGTGCCAGCAGCCTTCAGGGCAATCAGCCCCAGCATTTT. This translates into CASSLQGNQPQHF.